This TCR beta chain was recovered during a study of OX40 agonist ivuxolimab in advanced cancers. Whole-study results and caveats: By week 6 at 0.1 to 3.0 mg/kg, blood CD4+ and CD8+ T cells had expanded clonally.

Notes on this clone: The antigen is not known.

In germline, CDR1 is SGHRS, CDR2 YFSETQ. Trimming removed 0 bases at V and 2 bases at J, with 9 bases between. The CDR3 length is 15 residues. Data came from immunoSEQ multiplex PCR; TCRdb stores just in-frame clones and leaves some out. The sample lists fewer than 80,000 clones; roughly 85% were seen once. The clonotype originates from an adult with an advanced solid tumor such as melanoma, head and neck, liver or kidney cancer. The source was CD4+ or CD8+ T cells sorted from blood, collected in a trial of the OX40 agonist ivuxolimab. The chain employs TRBV5-1 and TRBJ2-1, with D unresolved. In DNA form, the CDR3 reads TGCGCCAGCAGCTTGGGGACGCGTACCTACAATGAGCAGTTCTTC. Protein sequence: CASSLGTRTYNEQFF.